The 21 T cell receptor beta chains in this list originate from one sample, sequenced in a study of T cells in Graves' hyperthyroidism and ophthalmopathy. Using RNA transcripts as the source, TCR beta CDR3 regions were amplified. RT-PCR in the first round (using the HTBI primer set) targeted the TCR CDR3. Using its own MiXCR run on the multiplex PCR reads, TCRdb lists one record per CDR3 protein. The table lists under 300,000 distinct CDR3 sequences, 12% to 15% of them singletons. Material: blood. Receptor source: a woman aged 40 to 49 with Graves' hyperthyroidism.

This clonotype turned up a few times. This chain uses TRBV20-1 with TRBJ2-5; 7 bases match TRBD2. Trimming cost V 1 base and J 5 bases; bases outside gene matches: 10. The CDR3 spans 15 residues. Per the germline V gene, CDR1 is DFQATT and CDR2 is SNEGSKA (reference sequence). This chain's CDR3 is CSARGLAASGETQYF. The CDR3 bases are TGCAGTGCTAGAGGTCTAGCGGCCTCTGGGGAGACCCAGTACTTC.

This clonotype was observed many times. Here the CDR3 DNA reads TGTGCCACCCACCCCAGTCGGCTCACAGATACGCAGTATTTT. Protein: CATHPSRLTDTQYF. The chain recombines TRBV7-8 with TRBJ2-3; no clear D gene. V was shortened by 10 bases and J by 2 bases, with 16 bases between the two germline ends. The germline CDR1 and CDR2 sequences are SGHVS and FQNEAQ. The CDR3 is 14 residues long.

This clonotype was seen repeatedly, ten times or more. The rearrangement uses TRBV20-1 and TRBJ2-5; 10 nucleotides agree with TRBD2. This CDR3 comprises 15 residues. V was clipped by 6 bases and J by 5 bases; unmatched bases: 12. Germline V CDR1 and CDR2: DFQATT, SNEGSKA (reference sequence). This CDR3 reads CSAFRAGGPGETQYF. The CDR3 region has the DNA TGCAGTGCCTTCCGAGCGGGAGGGCCGGGGGAGACCCAGTACTTC.

This clonotype was picked up a small number of times. The genes are TRBV24-1 and TRBJ2-1; weak D call: TRBD2 (6 bases). The germline V gene encodes CDR1 KGHDR and CDR2 SFDVKD. V was trimmed by 3 bases and J by 0 bases, leaving 17 bases between them. The CDR3 spans 18 residues. CDR3 nucleotide sequence: TGTGCCACCAGTGATCCCGTTATAGCGGCTAGCTCCTACAATGAGCAGTTCTTC. Its translation is CATSDPVIAASSYNEQFF.

This clonotype was seen a few times. This may come from a read error, since a much larger clone is one base off. The CDR3 end shows no conserved phenylalanine or tryptophan, and so a read error is likely. The chain recombines TRBV3-1 with TRBJ2-5; D is perhaps TRBD1 or TRBD2 (5 bases each). Trimming pared 2 bases from V and 5 bases from J, leaving 9 bases between. Germline V gene data show CDR1 as LGHDT and CDR2 as YNNKEL (reference sequence). CDR3 length equals 13 residues. Written as DNA, the CDR3 is TGTGCCAGCAGCCAATACAGGAGGGAGACCCAGTACCTC. This sequence encodes CASSQYRRETQYL.

At least ten counts were recorded for this clonotype. The V and J genes are TRBV2 and TRBJ1-2, with 9 bases matching TRBD1. Germline V gives CDR1 SNHLY, CDR2 FYNNEI. CDR3 length equals 15 residues. Germline trimming cut 2 bases from V and 5 bases from J; bases unmatched to any gene: 6. The CDR3 reads CASSESGGQGYGYTF. In nucleotides, the CDR3 is TGTGCCAGCAGTGAATCGGGAGGACAGGGGTATGGCTACACCTTC.

This clonotype was counted at least ten times. V is TRBV6-1 and J is TRBJ1-5, with D possibly being TRBD1 (6 bases). The CDR3 totals 16 residues. The V gene lost 0 bases and the J gene lost 5 bases, with 14 bases spanning the gap. Germline V gives CDR1 MNHNS, CDR2 SASEGT. CDR3 coding DNA: TGTGCCAGCAGTGAAGCATGGGTGGGGGCCCATCAGCCCCAGCATTTT. Its protein is CASSEAWVGAHQPQHF.

This clonotype showed up many times. V gene TRBV5-1 combines with J gene TRBJ2-7; either TRBD1 or TRBD2 may fit D (5 bases each). The CDR3 sequence is 13 residues long. From germline, CDR1 is SGHRS and CDR2 YFSETQ. V lost 4 bases, J lost 3 bases, and 11 bases lay in between. Written as DNA, the CDR3 is TGCGCCAGCAGCCGCGATGGGGGCTACGAGCAGTACTTC. It is translated as CASSRDGGYEQYF.

The chain carries TRBV18 and TRBJ2-7; D unclear. The CDR3 has 14 amino acids. Germline CDR1 reads KGHSH; CDR2 reads LQKENI. The V end lost 0 bases, the J end lost 3 bases, and 9 bases lay between the germline ends. Written as DNA, the CDR3 is TGTGCCAGCTCACCACCGTTTAGTCTCTACGAGCAGTACTTC. Amino acid sequence: CASSPPFSLYEQYF.

This clonotype was detected ten times or more. This chain joins TRBV6-1 and TRBJ2-3; D is unclear. Germline loops: CDR1 MNHNS, CDR2 SASEGT. The V gene lost 6 bases and the J gene lost 5 bases, with 12 bases spanning the gap. This CDR3 region has 13 residues. The CDR3 region has the DNA TGTGCCAGCAGGGGGTTATCTCGAGATACGCAGTATTTT. It yields the protein CASRGLSRDTQYF.

The table lists this clonotype with a count of one. It is likely a read error, because the conserved phenylalanine at the end of the CDR3 is missing. The chain combines TRBV3-1 with TRBJ1-1; maybe TRBD1 (5 bases). This CDR3 contains 15 residues. Trimming cost V 0 bases and J 8 bases, with 16 bases left between them. The germline gives CDR1 LGHDT, CDR2 YNNKEL (reference sequence). This CDR3 is CASSQDDVAGPEAFL. Here the CDR3 DNA reads TGTGCCAGCAGCCAAGATGACGTAGCGGGACCCGAAGCTTTCCTT.

The chain links TRBV19 to TRBJ2-1; 9 nucleotides match TRBD1. The V gene end was trimmed by 6 bases and the J gene end by 13 bases; junction bases not matched to a gene: 13. Per the germline V gene, CDR1 is LNHDA and CDR2 is SQIVND (reference sequence). The CDR3 is 14 residues long. The chain's CDR3 is CASRFTGGAMGQFF. The CDR3 DNA is TGTGCCAGTAGATTTACAGGGGGCGCGATGGGACAGTTCTTC.

This clonotype was seen at least ten times. The chain has TRBV6-6 and TRBJ2-7; TRBD1 aligns across 9 bases. There are 16 residues in the CDR3. CDR1 and CDR2 (germline): MNHNY, SVGAGI (reference sequence). The V gene end was trimmed by 2 bases and the J gene end by 3 bases; junction bases not matched to a gene: 8. As DNA, the CDR3 is TGTGCCAGCAGTTACCGGACAGGGGTTCCCGTCTACGAGCAGTACTTC. The encoded protein is CASSYRTGVPVYEQYF.

This clonotype was found many times. This chain uses TRBV20-1 with TRBJ1-2; 11 bases agree with TRBD1. The V gene end was trimmed by 0 bases and the J gene end by 0 bases; junction bases not matched to a gene: 6. In germline, CDR1 is DFQATT, CDR2 SNEGSKA (reference sequence). The CDR3 extends over 17 amino acids. CDR3 in DNA: TGCAGTGCTAGAGACGTTGGGACAGGGGGACCTAACTATGGCTACACCTTC. The encoded protein is CSARDVGTGGPNYGYTF.

Concerning this clonotype itself: This may be a read error, as it is one base from a much larger clone. The chain is built from TRBV11-2 and TRBJ2-1; no clear D gene. The J call may be in error: the DNA end matches TRBJ2-7 better. The CDR3 has 14 residues. In germline, CDR1 is SGHAT, CDR2 FQNNGV. The CDR3 sequence is CASRISSSYNEQYF. Written as DNA, the CDR3 is TGTGCCAGCAGAATCAGCAGCTCCTACAATGAGCAGTACTTC.

This clonotype was seen repeatedly, ten times or more. The J gene is TRBJ1-2, the V gene TRBV3-1; perhaps TRBD1 as D (5 bases). There are 16 residues in the CDR3. The V end lost 2 bases, the J end lost 3 bases, and 16 bases lay between the germline ends. Germline CDR1 LGHDT, CDR2 YNNKEL (reference sequence). The CDR3: CASSQNSVGVDYGYTF. CDR3 DNA sequence: TGTGCCAGCAGCCAAAATTCCGTAGGGGTGGACTATGGCTACACCTTC.

The CDR3 nucleotides are TGTGCCAGCAGGGGGGGGAGCTCTGGGGCCAACGTCCTGACTTTC. Its translation is CASRGGSSGANVLTF. The J gene is TRBJ2-6, the V gene TRBV28; 7 bases fit TRBD2. The junction had 2 bases not matched to a gene; V was cut back by 6 bases and J by 0 bases. CDR1 and CDR2 (germline): MDHEN, SYDVKM. CDR3 length: 15 residues.

The V gene is TRBV10-1, the J gene TRBJ1-5, with 9 bases that match TRBD1. The V gene end was trimmed by 8 bases and the J gene end by 0 bases; junction bases not matched to a gene: 20. Germline V lookup: CDR1 WNHNN, CDR2 SYGVQD (reference sequence). CDR3 size: 20 residues. The CDR3 sequence is CASPRIGGTGIYYSNQPQHF. In nucleotides, the CDR3 is TGCGCCAGCCCTAGAATAGGCGGGACAGGGATTTATTATAGCAATCAGCCCCAGCATTTT.

This clonotype was observed at least ten times. The chain joins TRBV3-1 to TRBJ1-3; 8 bases are shared with TRBD1. The CDR3 spans 15 residues. The germline V gene encodes CDR1 LGHDT and CDR2 YNNKEL (reference sequence). V was pared by 2 bases and J by 7 bases, with 7 bases of the junction left unmatched. CDR3 DNA sequence: TGTGCCAGCAGCCAAAGACAGGGGTCGCGGAACACCATATATTTT. Residues: CASSQRQGSRNTIYF.

This clonotype was seen ten or more times. This rearrangement joins TRBV5-1 to TRBJ1-5; D is possibly TRBD1 (6 bases). The V and J ends lost 2 bases and 1 base respectively, with 13 bases between them. Germline values: CDR1 SGHRS, CDR2 YFSETQ. The CDR3 has 16 residues. CDR3: CASSLGGEFSNQPQHF. For the CDR3, the DNA is TGCGCCAGCAGCTTAGGGGGGGAGTTCAGCAATCAGCCCCAGCATTTT.

This clonotype appeared a few times. The chain employs TRBV25-1 and TRBJ1-5; 7 nucleotides agree with TRBD1. Trimming cost V 2 bases and J 2 bases; bases outside gene matches: 0. Germline CDR1 and CDR2: MGHDK and SYGVNS. The CDR3 is 14 residues long. The CDR3 is CASSEQGGNQPQHF. CDR3 bases: TGTGCCAGCAGTGAACAGGGGGGCAATCAGCCCCAGCATTTT. Based on the CDR3 plus reference TRBV25-1 and TRBJ1-5, the full variable domain is EADIYQTPRYLVIGTGKKITLECSQTMGHDKMYWYQQDPGMELHLIHYSYGVNSTEKGDLSSESTVSRIRTEHFPLTLESARPSHTSQYLCASSEQGGNQPQHFGDGTRLSIL.